Listed below are T cell receptor beta chains from one sample, sequenced in a study of shared clonotypes between healthy human individuals. Measured with immunoSEQ multiplex PCR; TCRdb has only the in-frame clones, and not every one. The repertoire holds millions of clones, with approximately 94% as singletons. Sample: naive CD4+ T cells sorted from blood. The source is a man aged 18 to 30 in good health. The CDR3 runs from the conserved cysteine through the conserved F or W. The order of the fields is D gene, clone size, J gene, V gene, CDR3 DNA, CDR3 protein. The D gene is left open where the match is weak. The size entry is marked missing in some rows and otherwise reads once, few, many or a size class.

d_call: NA; clone_size: NA; j_call: TRBJ2-3; v_call: TRBV7-9; cdr3_nt: TGTGCCAGCAGCTTAGGGTACGGCGGGGTCAGCACAGATACGCAGTATTTT; cdr3_aa: CASSLGYGGVSTDTQYF
d_call: NA; clone_size: NA; j_call: TRBJ2-7; v_call: TRBV6-6; cdr3_nt: TGTGCCAGCAGTTACTCACAGCCGACCTACGAGCAGTACTTC; cdr3_aa: CASSYSQPTYEQYF
d_call: NA; clone_size: NA; j_call: TRBJ2-6; v_call: TRBV30; cdr3_nt: TGTGCCTGGAGGACAGGGGCCAACGTCCTGACTTTC; cdr3_aa: CAWRTGANVLTF
d_call: TRBD2; clone_size: NA; j_call: TRBJ2-3; v_call: TRBV6-6; cdr3_nt: TGTGCCAGCCTGTCCTATAGCGGGGGGGCGGGAGATACGCAGTATTTT; cdr3_aa: CASLSYSGGAGDTQYF
d_call: TRBD1; clone_size: NA; j_call: TRBJ1-1; v_call: TRBV5-1; cdr3_nt: TGCGCCAGCAGCGGCGACAGGGGTTTGTCCACTGAAGCTTTCTTT; cdr3_aa: CASSGDRGLSTEAFF
d_call: NA; clone_size: NA; j_call: TRBJ1-5; v_call: TRBV6-1; cdr3_nt: TGTGCCAGCAGTACCGCAGGGGCTCCCAATCAGCCCCAGCATTTT; cdr3_aa: CASSTAGAPNQPQHF
d_call: NA; clone_size: NA; j_call: TRBJ2-1; v_call: TRBV6-5; cdr3_nt: TGTGCCAGCGGGGTGACTGAGCAGTTCTTC; cdr3_aa: CASGVTEQFF
d_call: TRBD1; clone_size: once; j_call: TRBJ2-5; v_call: TRBV5-4; cdr3_nt: TGTGCCAGCAGTCGTCCGGACAGGGTCCAAGAGACCCAGTACTTC; cdr3_aa: CASSRPDRVQETQYF
d_call: TRBD2; clone_size: NA; j_call: TRBJ2-1; v_call: TRBV10-1; cdr3_nt: TGCGCCAGCAGTGGAAGTCCGGGACTAGCGGGAGGGCCTAGGCATGAGCAGTTCTTC; cdr3_aa: CASSGSPGLAGGPRHEQFF
d_call: NA; clone_size: NA; j_call: TRBJ1-1; v_call: TRBV5-1; cdr3_nt: TGCGCCAGCAGCCTGGCGGACCCGCCAGCTTTCTTT; cdr3_aa: CASSLADPPAFF
d_call: TRBD2; clone_size: NA; j_call: TRBJ2-1; v_call: TRBV2; cdr3_nt: TGTGCCAGCAGAGCCCGCGGGAGCGGGAGCAGTAGCGATGAGCAGTTCTTC; cdr3_aa: CASRARGSGSSSDEQFF
d_call: NA; clone_size: few; j_call: TRBJ1-1; v_call: TRBV5-1; cdr3_nt: TGCGCCAGCAGCTTGCAGGGTAATATGAACACTGAAGCTTTCTTT; cdr3_aa: CASSLQGNMNTEAFF
d_call: TRBD2; clone_size: NA; j_call: TRBJ2-7; v_call: TRBV11-2; cdr3_nt: TGTGCCAGCAGCACGACTAGCGGGGGGGGTTACGAGCAGTACTTC; cdr3_aa: CASSTTSGGGYEQYF
d_call: NA; clone_size: NA; j_call: TRBJ1-1; v_call: TRBV30; cdr3_nt: TGTGCCTGGAGACCCCGAACTCTTATCACAGAAGAAGCTTTCTTT; cdr3_aa: CAWRPRTLITEEAFF
d_call: TRBD2; clone_size: NA; j_call: TRBJ2-3; v_call: TRBV5-1; cdr3_nt: TGCGCCAGCAGCTTGGAGGGTAAGCGGGAGACAGATACGCAGTATTTT; cdr3_aa: CASSLEGKRETDTQYF
d_call: TRBD2; clone_size: NA; j_call: TRBJ2-2; v_call: TRBV7-2; cdr3_nt: TGTGCCAGCAGCCTGCGGATAGCGGGAGGGGGGACCGGGGAGCTGTTTTTT; cdr3_aa: CASSLRIAGGGTGELFF
d_call: TRBD1; clone_size: NA; j_call: TRBJ2-7; v_call: TRBV5-1; cdr3_nt: TGCGCCAGCAGCTTGGCCCAGGGGGCATACGAGCAGTACTTC; cdr3_aa: CASSLAQGAYEQYF
d_call: NA; clone_size: NA; j_call: TRBJ2-7; v_call: TRBV5-1; cdr3_nt: TGCGCCAGCAGTGACGGGGGTTTGCCCCCCGAGCAGTACTTC; cdr3_aa: CASSDGGLPPEQYF
d_call: TRBD1; clone_size: NA; j_call: TRBJ2-3; v_call: TRBV9; cdr3_nt: TGTGCCAGCAGCCCCGTCGGACAGGCTACAGATACGCAGTATTTT; cdr3_aa: CASSPVGQATDTQYF
d_call: NA; clone_size: NA; j_call: TRBJ1-1; v_call: TRBV5-1; cdr3_nt: TGCGCCAGCAGCGCGGTACAGGGAATGGCGACTGAAGCTTTCTTT; cdr3_aa: CASSAVQGMATEAFF
d_call: TRBD2; clone_size: NA; j_call: TRBJ2-7; v_call: TRBV10-3; cdr3_nt: TGTGCCATCAGTGGCGCGCTAGCGGGAGGGCCGGGGGAGCAGTACTTC; cdr3_aa: CAISGALAGGPGEQYF
d_call: NA; clone_size: NA; j_call: TRBJ2-2; v_call: TRBV11-2; cdr3_nt: TGTGCCAGCAGCTTAGGAGCGGCAGGGAACACCGGGGAGCTGTTTTTT; cdr3_aa: CASSLGAAGNTGELFF
d_call: TRBD2; clone_size: NA; j_call: TRBJ2-1; v_call: TRBV18; cdr3_nt: TGTGCCAGCTCACCACGCGGGAATACAACTAGCGGGGCAGGGGAGCAGTTCTTC; cdr3_aa: CASSPRGNTTSGAGEQFF
d_call: TRBD1; clone_size: NA; j_call: TRBJ1-2; v_call: TRBV6-4; cdr3_nt: TGTGCCAGCAGTCCGGGACAGGGCTCCTATGGCTACACCTTC; cdr3_aa: CASSPGQGSYGYTF
d_call: NA; clone_size: NA; j_call: TRBJ2-6; v_call: TRBV6-5; cdr3_nt: TGTGCCAGCAGTTCACCTGGACAGTCTGGGGCCAACGTCCTGACTTTC; cdr3_aa: CASSSPGQSGANVLTF
d_call: NA; clone_size: NA; j_call: TRBJ1-6; v_call: TRBV6-1; cdr3_nt: TGTGCCAGCAGTGAAGCACGGGTTTCACCCCTCCACTTT; cdr3_aa: CASSEARVSPLHF
d_call: NA; clone_size: NA; j_call: TRBJ2-7; v_call: TRBV10-3; cdr3_nt: TGTGCCATCATGAGTGGGAGCGACGAGCAGTACTTC; cdr3_aa: CAIMSGSDEQYF
d_call: NA; clone_size: NA; j_call: TRBJ2-3; v_call: TRBV5-4; cdr3_nt: TGTGCCAGCAGCCCATCCGGGACAAAAGCGAGCACAGATACGCAGTATTTT; cdr3_aa: CASSPSGTKASTDTQYF
d_call: NA; clone_size: once; j_call: TRBJ2-2; v_call: TRBV5-1; cdr3_nt: TGCGCCAGCAGCTTGGTCCGCACCAACACCGGGGAGCTGTTTTTT; cdr3_aa: CASSLVRTNTGELFF
d_call: TRBD2; clone_size: NA; j_call: TRBJ2-7; v_call: TRBV15; cdr3_nt: TGTGCCACCAGCAGGGCAAGGAAGACTAGCGGTTTCCCCTACGAGCAGTACTTC; cdr3_aa: CATSRARKTSGFPYEQYF
d_call: TRBD1; clone_size: once; j_call: TRBJ2-3; v_call: TRBV10-3; cdr3_nt: TGTGCCATCAGTGAGGGGACAGGGTTAATCGATACGCAGTATTTT; cdr3_aa: CAISEGTGLIDTQYF
d_call: TRBD2; clone_size: once; j_call: TRBJ2-6; v_call: TRBV5-4; cdr3_nt: TGTGCCAGCAGCCGCGGACTAGCGGGGGGCACCGGCGTCCTGACTTTC; cdr3_aa: CASSRGLAGGTGVLTF
d_call: TRBD2; clone_size: NA; j_call: TRBJ2-7; v_call: TRBV12-5; cdr3_nt: TGTGCTAGTGGTTTTCACCAAAGAGCGGGAGGGCAAGGCGAGCAGTACTTC; cdr3_aa: CASGFHQRAGGQGEQYF
d_call: NA; clone_size: NA; j_call: TRBJ2-5; v_call: TRBV7-2; cdr3_nt: TGTGCCAGCAGGTCACCGTGGGGCGAAGAGACCCAGTACTTC; cdr3_aa: CASRSPWGEETQYF
d_call: NA; clone_size: NA; j_call: TRBJ2-7; v_call: TRBV11-3; cdr3_nt: TGTGCCAGCAGCTTAGATCCCCACGAGCAGTACTTC; cdr3_aa: CASSLDPHEQYF
d_call: TRBD1; clone_size: NA; j_call: TRBJ1-4; v_call: TRBV30; cdr3_nt: TGTGCCTGGAGTGGGACAGGGGGCAATGAAAAACTGTTTTTT; cdr3_aa: CAWSGTGGNEKLFF
d_call: NA; clone_size: NA; j_call: TRBJ2-6; v_call: TRBV6-4; cdr3_nt: TGTGCCAGCAGTGCTCTGGGGCCCGAAACTTCCTCCTCTGGGGCCAACGTCCTGACTTTC; cdr3_aa: CASSALGPETSSSGANVLTF
d_call: TRBD2; clone_size: NA; j_call: TRBJ2-3; v_call: TRBV29-1; cdr3_nt: TGCAGCGTTGAAGGGGAGGGACGCACAGATACGCAGTATTTT; cdr3_aa: CSVEGEGRTDTQYF
d_call: NA; clone_size: NA; j_call: TRBJ2-3; v_call: TRBV9; cdr3_nt: TGTGCCAGCAGCGTAGGGGCAGGGGAGACAGATACGCAGTATTTT; cdr3_aa: CASSVGAGETDTQYF
d_call: NA; clone_size: NA; j_call: TRBJ1-1; v_call: TRBV6-5; cdr3_nt: TGTGCCAGCAATACAGGCGGGGTTGGCACTGAAGCTTTCTTT; cdr3_aa: CASNTGGVGTEAFF